The 26 T cell receptor beta chains listed next were all sequenced from one sample in a study of shared clonotypes between healthy human individuals. Clones were sequenced by immunoSEQ multiplex PCR, and TCRdb holds only the in-frame ones, with some missing. The table lists some 1.5 million clones, approximately 96% of them singletons. The sequencing sample was made of naive CD4+ T cells sorted from blood. This sample's subset: CD45RA+ positively selected. These TCRs come from a man aged 25 to 45 in good health.

The V and J genes are TRBV5-6 and TRBJ2-3; 9 nucleotides line up with TRBD2. The CDR3 spans 18 residues. Germline lookup yields CDR1 SGHDT and CDR2 YYEEEE. V lost 1 base to trimming and J lost 1 base; unmatched junction nucleotides: 10. The CDR3 nucleotides are TGTGCCAGCAGCTTGAGAGTTACGGGCGGGAGGGGCACAGATACGCAGTATTTT. Encoded protein: CASSLRVTGGRGTDTQYF.

This chain joins TRBV27 and TRBJ2-2, with 7 bases aligning to TRBD2. CDR1 and CDR2 from the germline V gene are MNHEY and SMNVEV (reference sequence). The CDR3 covers 15 residues. The V and J ends lost 5 bases and 4 bases, in that order; junction bases with no gene match: 7. CDR3 amino acids: CASSQGLVRTGELFF. The CDR3, as DNA: TGTGCCAGCAGTCAAGGACTAGTTCGCACCGGGGAGCTGTTTTTT.

The chain couples TRBV27 to TRBJ2-1, with D possibly matching TRBD2 (5 bases). CDR1 and CDR2 (germline): MNHEY, SMNVEV (reference sequence). The CDR3 has 18 residues. Trimming stripped 2 bases from V and 9 bases from J, with 26 bases between. For the CDR3, the DNA is TGTGCCAGCAGTTTAAGAATAGGGAGCGTCCCCAATCCGGTTGAGCAGTTCTTC. Amino acids: CASSLRIGSVPNPVEQFF.

The chain couples TRBV5-5 to TRBJ2-7, with 7 bases aligning to TRBD1. The CDR3 length is 17 residues. Trimming at V came to 5 bases and at J to 4 bases, leaving 18 bases not matched to a gene. Germline V lookup: CDR1 SGHKS, CDR2 YYEKEE (reference sequence). For the CDR3, the DNA is TGTGCCAGCAGTTCTAGGGGGCCTGGGAGTGGGGAATACGAGCAGTACTTC. Residues: CASSSRGPGSGEYEQYF.

The V gene is TRBV6-6, the J gene TRBJ1-1; TRBD1 might be the D (6 bases). The CDR3 extends over 14 amino acids. Trimming stripped 7 bases from V and 0 bases from J, with 12 bases between. Germline CDR1 is MNHNY and CDR2 is SVGAGI (reference sequence). DNA of the CDR3: TGTGCCAGCACACAGGGAGGCATGAACACTGAAGCTTTCTTT. As protein: CASTQGGMNTEAFF.

V usage is TRBV4-2 and J usage is TRBJ1-4, with TRBD1 as a possible D gene (5 bases). The CDR3 is made up of 16 amino acids. Between the trimmed V and J ends, which lost 1 base and 7 bases, there was a span of 16 bases. Germline-derived CDR1 and CDR2 are LGHNA and YNFKEQ. This CDR3 reads CASSQGPGSQGEKLFF. CDR3 nucleotides: TGTGCCAGCAGCCAAGGCCCAGGGTCTCAGGGTGAAAAACTGTTTTTT.

This chain links TRBV14 with TRBJ2-7; tentatively, D is TRBD1 (6 bases). The V end was cut by 2 bases, the J end by 3 bases, with 11 bases between. Germline V gene lookup returns CDR1 SGHDN and CDR2 FVKESK. The length of the CDR3 is 14 residues. CDR3 sequence (DNA): TGTGCCAGCAGCCAATCGGGGACAAACTACGAGCAGTACTTC. Translated: CASSQSGTNYEQYF.

The V call is TRBV5-1, the J call TRBJ2-1; D is ambiguous. Germline V CDR1 and CDR2: SGHRS, YFSETQ. The V end was cut by 3 bases, the J end by 6 bases, with 13 bases between. The CDR3 covers 14 residues. CDR3 loop: CASSSRVESNEQFF. The CDR3, as DNA: TGCGCCAGCAGCTCCCGGGTAGAGTCCAATGAGCAGTTCTTC.

The rearrangement joins TRBV4-1 to TRBJ2-3; no clear D. The CDR3 runs to 14 residues. Germline V gives CDR1 MGHRA, CDR2 YSYEKL. The V gene lost 4 bases and the J gene lost 2 bases, with 10 bases spanning the gap. CDR3 sequence (DNA): TGCGCCAGCAGCCGAACAGTCCCCACAGATACGCAGTATTTT. This sequence encodes CASSRTVPTDTQYF.

Here the CDR3 DNA reads TGTGCCAGTAGTATAAGGCAGGGAGGTCAGCCCCAGCATTTT. Its protein is CASSIRQGGQPQHF. This chain joins TRBV19 and TRBJ1-5, with D tentatively TRBD1 (5 bases). Trimming took 2 bases from V and 6 from J, leaving 11 bases between them. The germline V gene encodes CDR1 LNHDA and CDR2 SQIVND (reference sequence). The CDR3 consists of 14 residues.

The J gene is TRBJ1-4, the V gene TRBV9, with 7 positions matching TRBD1. From germline, CDR1 is SGDLS and CDR2 YYNGEE. V lost 4 bases and J lost 7; bases outside the gene matches: 10. CDR3 length: 15 residues. CDR3 region: CASSPQTGPFEKLFF. DNA for the CDR3: TGTGCCAGCAGCCCCCAGACAGGGCCTTTTGAAAAACTGTTTTTT.

The V call is TRBV15, the J call TRBJ2-7, with 7 positions matching TRBD2. Germline lookup yields CDR1 LNHNV and CDR2 YYDKDF (reference sequence). The CDR3 is 15 residues long. V trimming: 5 bases; J trimming: 2 bases; junction bases outside the gene matches: 9. This CDR3 reads CATSRSKREPYEQYF. The CDR3 DNA follows: TGTGCCACCAGCCGCTCTAAGCGGGAACCCTACGAGCAGTACTTC. The whole variable domain, remainder taken from reference TRBV15 and TRBJ2-7, is DAMVIQNPRYQVTQFGKPVTLSCSQTLNHNVMYWYQQKSSQAPKLLFHYYDKDFNNEADTPDNFQSRRPNTSFCFLDIRSPGLGDTAMYLCATSRSKREPYEQYFGPGTRLTVT.

The V call is TRBV4-2, the J call TRBJ2-1; 7 positions match TRBD2. The CDR3 length is 16 residues. Trimming removed 5 bases from V and 7 bases from J; junction bases left unmatched: 14. Germline CDR1 reads LGHNA; CDR2 reads YNFKEQ. CDR3 in amino acids: CASSTGGRLERNEQFF. The DNA for the CDR3 is TGTGCCAGCAGCACTGGCGGGAGACTCGAACGGAATGAGCAGTTCTTC.

The J gene is TRBJ1-4, the V gene TRBV27, with D possibly TRBD1 on 6 matching bases. V was trimmed by 3 bases and J by 6 bases, leaving 17 bases between them. There are 16 residues in the CDR3. Germline V lookup: CDR1 MNHEY, CDR2 SMNVEV (reference sequence). The CDR3 bases are TGTGCCAGCAGTTTCGGGGGCCGGGCAGGGGATGAAAAACTGTTTTTT. Translated, it gives CASSFGGRAGDEKLFF. The full variable domain, completed using reference TRBV27 and TRBJ1-4, is EAQVTQNPRYLITVTGKKLTVTCSQNMNHEYMSWYRQDPGLGLRQIYYSMNVEVTDKGDVPEGYKVSRKEKRNFPLILESPSPNQTSLYFCASSFGGRAGDEKLFFGSGTQLSVL.

The genes are TRBV18 and TRBJ2-2; D uncertain. Per germline, CDR1 KGHSH and CDR2 LQKENI. V was shortened by 3 bases and J by 5 bases, with 7 bases between the two germline ends. The CDR3 totals 13 residues. CDR3 loop: CASSPVPTGELFF. CDR3 coding DNA: TGTGCCAGCTCACCGGTGCCGACCGGGGAGCTGTTTTTT.

The J gene is TRBJ2-7, the V gene TRBV28, with TRBD2 matching over 13 bases. Germline V gene sequence: CDR1 MDHEN, CDR2 SYDVKM. This CDR3 contains 18 residues. With 10 bases clipped from V and 6 bases from J, the junction kept 21 bases outside the gene matches. DNA for the CDR3: TGTGCCACCGTGCCTCCCGGGACTAGCGGGACCCACTCGGGCGAGCAGTACTTC. Its translation is CATVPPGTSGTHSGEQYF.

The chain carries TRBV5-1 and TRBJ2-1; the match to TRBD2 covers 13 bases. This CDR3 comprises 17 residues. The J segment lost 0 bases and the V segment lost 2 bases, leaving 2 bases of the junction unmatched. The germline CDR1 and CDR2 sequences are SGHRS and YFSETQ. Here the CDR3 reads CASSFGTSGTSYNEQFF. The CDR3 DNA reads TGCGCCAGCAGCTTTGGGACTAGCGGGACCTCCTACAATGAGCAGTTCTTC.

The chain uses TRBV6-5 and TRBJ1-5; D is undetermined. Looked up from germline, CDR1 is MNHEY and CDR2 is SVGAGI. The CDR3 contains 15 residues. V was trimmed by 4 bases and J by 3 bases, leaving 13 bases between them. CDR3 protein: CASSSGLTPNQPQHF. DNA of the CDR3: TGTGCCAGCAGTTCCGGACTTACGCCCAATCAGCCCCAGCATTTT.

The genes are TRBV28 and TRBJ1-2, with D hard to call. In germline, CDR1 is MDHEN, CDR2 SYDVKM. V was clipped by 10 bases and J by 2 bases, with 14 bases between them. This CDR3 spans 13 amino acids. CDR3 sequence reads: CATHLSKNYGYTF. Written as DNA, the CDR3 is TGTGCCACTCACCTGAGTAAGAACTATGGCTACACCTTC.

The rearrangement uses TRBV9 and TRBJ2-4; D remains unclear. Germline CDR1 is SGDLS and CDR2 is YYNGEE. The CDR3 spans 13 residues. The ends were cut back, 2 bases at V and 2 bases at J, with 5 bases in the middle. In DNA form, the CDR3 reads TGTGCCAGCAGCGTTACCTCCAAAAACATTCAGTACTTC. Translating gives CASSVTSKNIQYF.

J is TRBJ1-4 and V is TRBV28; 8 bases fit TRBD1. J lost 7 bases, V lost 3 bases, and 4 bases had no gene match. The CDR3 has 14 residues. Germline V CDR1 and CDR2: MDHEN, SYDVKM. For the CDR3, the DNA is TGTGCCAGCAGTTTGGACAGGGTAATTGAAAAACTGTTTTTT. This codes for CASSLDRVIEKLFF.

The rearrangement uses TRBV29-1 and TRBJ2-3; 9 bases map to TRBD1. Germline values: CDR1 SQVTM, CDR2 ANQGSEA. With 7 bases clipped from V and 10 bases from J, the junction kept 9 bases outside the gene matches. CDR3 length: 12 residues. In DNA form, the CDR3 reads TGCAGCGCCGGACAGGGGAGTGTGTCGCAGTATTTT. Translation: CSAGQGSVSQYF.

The table lists this clone with a count of one. The chain links TRBV5-8 to TRBJ1-5, with D maybe TRBD1 (6 bases). This CDR3 spans 15 amino acids. V lost 0 bases to trimming and J lost 6 bases, with 13 bases between them. CDR1 is SGHTS, CDR2 YDEGEE, per germline. CDR3 protein: CASSLEGGGGQPQHF. The DNA of the CDR3 is TGTGCCAGCAGCTTGGAAGGAGGGGGAGGTCAGCCCCAGCATTTT.

V usage is TRBV9 and J usage is TRBJ1-1; D is unresolved. The CDR3 extends over 12 amino acids. Per germline, CDR1 SGDLS and CDR2 YYNGEE. V lost 2 bases and J 6 bases, leaving 8 bases between the germline ends. CDR3 amino acids: CASSVSGSEAFF. The CDR3 bases are TGTGCCAGCAGCGTTTCTGGGTCTGAAGCTTTCTTT.

This chain links TRBV30 with TRBJ1-4; D call uncertain. Germline lookup yields CDR1 GTSNPN and CDR2 SVGIG (reference sequence). V lost 2 bases, J lost 6 bases, and 10 bases lay in between. The CDR3 sequence is 13 residues long. The CDR3 loop reads CAWSWRVHEKLFF. In DNA, the CDR3 is TGTGCCTGGAGTTGGAGGGTGCATGAAAAACTGTTTTTT.

In DNA, the CDR3 is TGCGCCAGCAGCTTACGTCGCGCTAATGAGCAGTTCTTC. As protein: CASSLRRANEQFF. The chain recombines TRBV5-1 with TRBJ2-1, with D uncertain. Looked up from germline, CDR1 is SGHRS and CDR2 is YFSETQ. Trimming removed 2 bases at V and 7 bases at J, with 10 bases between. The length of the CDR3 is 13 residues.